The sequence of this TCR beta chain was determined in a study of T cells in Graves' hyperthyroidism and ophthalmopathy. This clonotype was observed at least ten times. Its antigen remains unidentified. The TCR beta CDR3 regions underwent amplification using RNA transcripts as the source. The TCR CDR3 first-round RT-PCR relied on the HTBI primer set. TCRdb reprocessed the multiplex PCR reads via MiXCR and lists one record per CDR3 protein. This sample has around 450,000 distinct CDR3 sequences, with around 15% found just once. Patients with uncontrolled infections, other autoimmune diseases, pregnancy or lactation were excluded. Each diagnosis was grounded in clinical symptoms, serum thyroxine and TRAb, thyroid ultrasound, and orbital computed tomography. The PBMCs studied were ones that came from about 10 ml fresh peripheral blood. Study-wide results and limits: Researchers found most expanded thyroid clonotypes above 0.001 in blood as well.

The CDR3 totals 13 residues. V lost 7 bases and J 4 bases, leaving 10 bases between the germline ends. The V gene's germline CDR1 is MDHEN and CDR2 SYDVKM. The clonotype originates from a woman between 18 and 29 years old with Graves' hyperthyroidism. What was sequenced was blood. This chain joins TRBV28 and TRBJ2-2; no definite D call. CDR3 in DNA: TGTGCCAGCATTCCCAGGAGCACCGGGGAGCTGTTTTTT. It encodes CASIPRSTGELFF.